These 30 T cell receptor beta chains originate from one sample sequenced in a study of Tregs in tolerant kidney transplant recipients. Sequencing used immunoSEQ multiplex PCR; TCRdb keeps in-frame clones, though not all of them. Its listing shows 50,000 or so clones. The specimen was CD4+ T cells from blood, collected before the transplant. The source of these receptors is a human donor who received a combined kidney and bone marrow transplant.

Details on this clone: The germline gene is not matched at one end of the junction; a read error may be the cause. The read halts 3 residues ahead of the CDR3 end, with the missing end drawn from the germline J gene. This sequence joins TRBV7-6 and TRBJ2-2, with 11 bases aligning to TRBD2. This CDR3 is built from 14 residues. Germline loops: CDR1 SGHVS, CDR2 FNYEAQ. The sequenced part of the CDR3 DNA is TGTGCCAGCAGCTTAGCGCCCCTAGCGGGGGGG. This encodes CASSLAPLAGG. The CDR3 in its entirety is CASSLAPLAGGLFF.

Turning to this clone: The read gets to within 3 residues of the CDR3 end, and the germline J gene fills in the rest. This rearrangement joins TRBV19 to TRBJ2-3; possible D gene TRBD1, 6 bases. The CDR3 consists of 15 residues. Between the trimmed V and J ends, which lost 4 bases and 2 bases, there was a span of 13 bases. The V gene's germline CDR1 is LNHDA and CDR2 SQIVND (reference sequence). The CDR3 protein is CASSRTGWLTDTQYF. Partial CDR3 DNA: TGTGCCAGTAGTAGAACAGGGTGGCTCACAGATACG.

Of note for this clone: The read finishes 3 residues shy of the CDR3 end, and the germline J gene is used to complete it. The chain has TRBV11-2 and TRBJ2-7, with 8 nucleotides matching TRBD1. J gave up 3 bases and V 3 bases, and 7 bases lay outside the gene matches. CDR1 and CDR2 from the germline V gene are SGHAT and FQNNGV. The CDR3 is 15 residues long. The CDR3 reads CASSFTGTGRYEQYF. The CDR3 bases that were read are TGTGCCAGCAGCTTTACCGGGACAGGCCGCTACGAG.

For this clone: The read ends 3 residues early relative to the CDR3; the germline J gene fills the gap. The chain has TRBV30 and TRBJ2-2, with D perhaps matching TRBD1 (6 bases). V lost 2 bases and J 7 bases, leaving 11 bases between the germline ends. Germline V gene sequence: CDR1 GTSNPN, CDR2 SVGIG (reference sequence). The CDR3 is made up of 13 amino acids. The CDR3 is CAWSIGGNGELFF. The DNA read from the CDR3 is TGTGCCTGGAGTATAGGGGGAAACGGGGAG.

As regards this clone: The read falls 3 residues short of the CDR3 end, and the missing part is taken from the germline J gene. The chain uses TRBV18 and TRBJ2-7, with a weak D call TRBD1 (5 bases). The V end lost 6 bases, the J end lost 3 bases, and 18 bases lay between the germline ends. Germline CDR1 is KGHSH and CDR2 is LQKENI. The CDR3 covers 15 residues. The CDR3 protein is CASSQGRPSDYEQYF. CDR3 DNA, as far as it was read: TGTGCCAGCTCTCAGGGCCGGCCCTCGGACTACGAG.

The CDR3 here is CASSYAGRGANVLTF. The covered CDR3 bases are TGTGCCAGCAGTTACGCGGGGAGGGGGGCCAACGTC. The genes are TRBV6-2 or TRBV6-3 and TRBJ2-6, with D tentatively TRBD2 (6 bases). The read terminates 3 residues before the CDR3 end, so the remaining end is supplied by the germline J gene. Germline assignment: CDR1 MNHEY and CDR2 SVGEGT. The V gene lost 2 bases and the J gene lost 4 bases, with 9 bases spanning the gap. The CDR3 length is 15 residues.

As to this clone: The read finishes 3 residues shy of the CDR3 end, and the germline J gene is used to complete it. This rearrangement joins TRBV7-2 to TRBJ1-1; D is possibly TRBD1 (6 bases). The CDR3 has 12 residues. Germline loops: CDR1 SGHTA, CDR2 FQGNSA. CDR3 amino acids: CASSFYREEAFF. Partial CDR3 DNA: TGTGCCAGCAGCTTTTACAGGGAAGAA.

Comment on this clone: The read terminates 3 residues before the CDR3 end, so the remaining end is supplied by the germline J gene. The chain links TRBV5-6 to TRBJ1-2, with unresolved D. Germline V gives CDR1 SGHDT, CDR2 YYEEEE. This CDR3 has 14 residues. Trimming left V 2 bases short and J 3 bases short, with 11 bases between. The sequenced CDR3 bases are TGTGCCAGCAGCTTCGCCCGAGGGTACTATGGC. It specifies CASSFARGYYG. The CDR3 reads in full as CASSFARGYYGYTF.

With respect to this clone: From the germline J gene comes the end of the CDR3, since the read stops 3 residues before it. The rearrangement joins TRBV2 to TRBJ2-3; 12 bases map to TRBD2. This CDR3 is 16 amino acids long. Germline V gene sequence: CDR1 SNHLY, CDR2 FYNNEI. The V segment lost 10 bases and the J segment 0 bases; nucleotides outside the gene matches: 8. The sequenced part of the CDR3 DNA is TGTGCCACCAGAAGGACTAGCGGGGACAGCACAGATACG. This gives the protein CATRRTSGDSTDT. The entire CDR3 is CATRRTSGDSTDTQYF. Full variable domain (missing parts from reference TRBV2 and TRBJ2-3): EPEVTQTPSHQVTQMGQEVILRCVPISNHLYFYWYRQILGQKVEFLVSFYNNEISEKSEIFDDQFSVERPDGSNFTLKIRSTKLEDSAMYFCATRRTSGDSTDTQYFGPGTRLTVL.

Remarks on this clone: Read data end 3 residues before the CDR3 end; the end is taken from the germline J gene. The rearrangement uses TRBV18 and TRBJ2-7; 8 bases agree with TRBD1. Per germline, CDR1 KGHSH and CDR2 LQKENI. After removal of 6 bases from V and 5 bases from J, the junction contained 6 bases not matched to a gene. The CDR3 has 13 residues. The CDR3 is CASSRGQGHEQYF. The DNA read from the CDR3 is TGTGCCAGCTCCCGTGGACAGGGCCACGAG. The full variable domain, its missing parts supplied by reference TRBV18 and TRBJ2-7, is NAGVMQNPRHLVRRRGQEARLRCSPMKGHSHVYWYRQLPEEGLKFMVYLQKENIIDESGMPKERFSAEFPKEGPSILRIQQVVRGDSAAYFCASSRGQGHEQYFGPGTRLTVT.

In the case of this clone: With the read ending 3 residues before the CDR3 end, the germline J gene is used to fill in that end. The V gene is TRBV2, the J gene TRBJ2-1; 7 bases fit TRBD1. Germline-derived CDR1 and CDR2 are SNHLY and FYNNEI. The CDR3 length is 16 residues. The junction had 14 bases not matched to a gene; V was cut back by 8 bases and J by 4 bases. The CDR3 bases that were read are TGTGCCAGCTGGGGGAAACAGGGGAATCGTTACAATGAG. Protein product: CASWGKQGNRYNE. The CDR3, in full, reads CASWGKQGNRYNEQFF. The full variable domain, its missing parts supplied by reference TRBV2 and TRBJ2-1, is EPEVTQTPSHQVTQMGQEVILRCVPISNHLYFYWYRQILGQKVEFLVSFYNNEISEKSEIFDDQFSVERPDGSNFTLKIRSTKLEDSAMYFCASWGKQGNRYNEQFFGPGTRLTVL.

As regards this clone: The CDR3 goes on 3 residues after the read ends, and that part is filled in from the germline J gene. V is TRBV5-6 and J is TRBJ1-3; TRBD1 might be the D (6 bases). This CDR3 region has 13 residues. The germline gives CDR1 SGHDT, CDR2 YYEEEE. V was clipped by 10 bases and J by 0 bases, with 11 bases between them. Partial CDR3 DNA: TGTGCCTATCACAGGGCCTCTGGAAACACC. It translates to CAYHRASGNT. The whole CDR3 is CAYHRASGNTIYF.

As regards this clone: The read terminates 3 residues ahead of where the CDR3 ends, so the germline J gene completes it. The chain links TRBV10-2 to TRBJ1-4; possibly TRBD1 for D (5 bases). The CDR3 extends over 13 amino acids. Germline V gene data show CDR1 as WSHSY and CDR2 as SAAADI. CDR3 DNA (partial): TGCGCCAGCAGTGAGTCGGCCGTAGGGGAA. Protein: CASSESAVGE. The whole CDR3 reads CASSESAVGELFF.

Concerning this clone itself: Read sequence stops 3 residues before the CDR3 end, and the germline J gene provides the missing end. The rearrangement joins TRBV18 to TRBJ2-7, with D perhaps matching TRBD1 (6 bases). Germline loops: CDR1 KGHSH, CDR2 LQKENI. Trimming pared 3 bases from V and 0 bases from J, leaving 12 bases between. CDR3 length: 15 residues. CDR3 protein: CASSPLDSTSYEQYF. The CDR3 DNA, read in part, is TGTGCCAGCTCACCCTTGGACAGCACCTCCTACGAG.

As concerns this clone: The CDR3 end lies 3 residues beyond the end of the read and is filled in from the germline J gene. The V gene is TRBV5-1, the J gene TRBJ2-3; 7 nucleotides match TRBD1. The CDR3 totals 16 residues. V dropped 1 base and J dropped 5; count of bases not matched to a gene: 10. Germline loops: CDR1 SGHRS, CDR2 YFSETQ. CDR3 bases read: TGCGCCAGCAGCTTGTCCGGACAGGATTACGTAGATACG. Protein: CASSLSGQDYVDT. The CDR3 in its entirety is CASSLSGQDYVDTQYF.

About this clone itself: The read ends 3 residues early relative to the CDR3; the germline J gene fills the gap. The chain employs TRBV7-2 and TRBJ2-2; D remains ambiguous. CDR1 is SGHTA and CDR2 is FQGNSA in the germline V gene. V shed 4 bases and J shed 3 bases, with 3 bases lying between them. The CDR3 spans 12 residues. The CDR3 protein is CASSSYTGELFF. The part of the CDR3 DNA that was read is TGTGCCAGCAGCTCTTACACCGGGGAG.

To note about this clone: The CDR3 is cut off 3 residues early in the read; its end comes from the germline J gene. The V and J genes are TRBV20-1 and TRBJ1-5, with TRBD1 identical over 10 bases. The CDR3 contains 15 residues. Germline V lookup: CDR1 DFQATT, CDR2 SNEGSKA (reference sequence). J lost 6 bases, V lost 4 bases, and 9 bases had no gene match. The covered CDR3 bases are TGCAGTGCTAAAAACACGGGACAGGGGAGTCAGCCC. Its translation: CSAKNTGQGSQP. The entire CDR3 protein is CSAKNTGQGSQPQHF.

Concerning this clone itself: The read comes to an end 3 residues before the CDR3 does, leaving the germline J gene to fill in the end. The V gene is TRBV5-1, the J gene TRBJ2-1; 7 nucleotides align to TRBD1. Looked up from germline, CDR1 is SGHRS and CDR2 is YFSETQ. V lost 3 bases, J lost 5 bases, and 2 bases stayed unmatched. The CDR3 consists of 13 residues. CDR3 DNA, as far as it was read: TGCGCCAGCAGCTATGACAGGGACAATGAG. Its translation is CASSYDRDNE. The full CDR3 reads CASSYDRDNEQFF.

Concerning this clone itself: The read finishes 3 residues shy of the CDR3 end, and the germline J gene is used to complete it. The chain joins TRBV30 to TRBJ2-3; TRBD2 agrees at 8 bases. The junction had 3 bases not matched to a gene; V was cut back by 0 bases and J by 4 bases. Germline V gives CDR1 GTSNPN, CDR2 SVGIG (reference sequence). CDR3 length: 14 residues. This chain's CDR3 is CAWSVRLASDTQYF. CDR3 DNA, as far as it was read: TGTGCCTGGAGTGTACGACTAGCGTCAGATACG.

As concerns this clone: The CDR3 is cut off 3 residues early in the read; its end comes from the germline J gene. This chain uses TRBV6-2 or TRBV6-3 with TRBJ2-7; 10 nucleotides line up with TRBD2. Looked up from germline, CDR1 is MNHEY and CDR2 is SVGEGT. This CDR3 is built from 17 residues. Germline trimming cut 2 bases from V and 1 base from J; bases unmatched to any gene: 8. This chain's CDR3 is CASSYPGLALTSYEQYF. CDR3 bases read: TGTGCCAGCAGTTACCCGGGACTAGCGTTGACTTCCTACGAG.

About this clone itself: The read terminates 3 residues before the CDR3 end, so the remaining end is supplied by the germline J gene. The chain links TRBV19 to TRBJ1-5; D is undetermined. This CDR3 is 16 amino acids long. Germline CDR1 and CDR2: LNHDA and SQIVND (reference sequence). The V and J ends lost 1 base and 0 bases respectively, with 10 bases between them. This CDR3 reads CASSIVGRYSNQPQHF. CDR3 DNA, as far as it was read: TGTGCCAGTAGTATAGTAGGCAGGTATAGCAATCAGCCC. Looking up the rest from reference TRBV19 and TRBJ1-5 gives the full variable domain: DGGITQSPKYLFRKEGQNVTLSCEQNLNHDAMYWYRQDPGQGLRLIYYSQIVNDFQKGDIAEGYSVSREKKESFPLTVTSAQKNPTAFYLCASSIVGRYSNQPQHFGDGTRLSIL.

With respect to this clone: The DNA ends 3 residues before the CDR3 does, and the rest of the CDR3 is filled in from the germline J gene. V is TRBV29-1 and J is TRBJ2-7; 9 nucleotides agree with TRBD1. The V gene end was trimmed by 5 bases and the J gene end by 0 bases; junction bases not matched to a gene: 5. There are 14 residues in the CDR3. From germline, CDR1 is SQVTM and CDR2 ANQGSEA. The CDR3 is CSVLQGANSYEQYF. CDR3 DNA, as far as it was read: TGCAGCGTTTTACAGGGGGCGAACTCCTACGAG.

A word on this clone: The read halts 3 residues ahead of the CDR3 end, with the missing end drawn from the germline J gene. Other DNA sequences from this sample encode an identical CDR3 as well. The chain has TRBV2 and TRBJ2-5, with TRBD2 matching over 10 bases. The length of the CDR3 is 15 residues. CDR1 is SNHLY, CDR2 FYNNEI, per germline. The V gene end was trimmed by 2 bases and the J gene end by 4 bases; junction bases not matched to a gene: 4. CDR3 sequence reads: CASSERLAGGETQYF. The sequenced part of the CDR3 DNA is TGTGCCAGCAGTGAAAGACTAGCGGGTGGAGAGACC.

As concerns this clone: The CDR3 end lies 3 residues beyond the end of the read and is filled in from the germline J gene. The V and J genes are TRBV2 and TRBJ1-2, with D unresolved. Between the trimmed V and J ends, which lost 4 bases and 4 bases, there was a span of 7 bases. Per the germline V gene, CDR1 is SNHLY and CDR2 is FYNNEI. This CDR3 has 12 amino acids. CDR3: CASSGRSYGYTF. The sequenced CDR3 bases are TGTGCCAGCAGTGGGCGGAGCTATGGC.

In the case of this clone: The CDR3 is cut off 3 residues early in the read; its end comes from the germline J gene. This chain joins TRBV5-1 and TRBJ2-1; 7 bases are a match to TRBD2. The CDR3 runs 16 residues. The V segment lost 4 bases and the J segment 0 bases; nucleotides outside the gene matches: 7. CDR1 and CDR2 from the germline V gene are SGHRS and YFSETQ. This CDR3 is CASSGASGRSYNEQFF. The DNA read from the CDR3 is TGCGCCAGCAGCGGGGCTAGCGGACGCTCCTACAATGAG.

To note about this clone: Sequencing ends 3 residues short of the CDR3 end; the germline J gene provides the rest. This chain connects TRBV18 to TRBJ2-1; no definite D call. This CDR3 region has 15 residues. Germline loops: CDR1 KGHSH, CDR2 LQKENI. Trimming cost V 3 bases and J 0 bases, with 9 bases left between them. Partial CDR3 DNA: TGTGCCAGCTCACCCGTCCTACGCTCCTACAATGAG. Amino acids: CASSPVLRSYNE. The complete CDR3 reads CASSPVLRSYNEQFF.

CDR3 loop: CASRPGGLNYGYTF. The DNA read from the CDR3 is TGTGCCAGCCGTCCAGGGGGCCTTAACTATGGC. The chain links TRBV7-9 to TRBJ1-2, with TRBD1 identical over 8 bases. The read ends 3 residues early relative to the CDR3; the germline J gene fills the gap. The CDR3 is 14 amino acids. The junction had 6 bases not matched to a gene; V was cut back by 8 bases and J by 1 base. CDR1 and CDR2 (germline): SEHNR, FQNEAQ (reference sequence).

CDR3 loop: CSAQRGRGGEKLFF. CDR3 DNA (partial): TGCAGTGCTCAGAGGGGTCGTGGGGGGGAAAAA. This sequence joins TRBV20-1 and TRBJ1-4, with D perhaps TRBD1 (5 bases). The CDR3 end lies 3 residues beyond the end of the read and is filled in from the germline J gene. The CDR3 is made up of 14 amino acids. Germline V lookup: CDR1 DFQATT, CDR2 SNEGSKA (reference sequence). Trimming left V 5 bases short and J 8 bases short, with 18 bases between.

As regards this clone: With the read ending 3 residues before the CDR3 end, the germline J gene is used to fill in that end. The chain has TRBV29-1 and TRBJ1-1, with D possibly TRBD1 on 6 matching bases. The germline V and J ends were trimmed by 6 bases and 1 base, with 9 bases remaining between them. Germline V gives CDR1 SQVTM, CDR2 ANQGSEA. The CDR3 totals 12 residues. The CDR3 DNA, read in part, is TGCAGCGTCGGACAGAGGAACACTGAA. This sequence encodes CSVGQRNTE. The CDR3 reads in full as CSVGQRNTEAFF. Together with reference TRBV29-1 and TRBJ1-1, the CDR3 gives the full variable domain: SAVISQKPSRDICQRGTSLTIQCQVDSQVTMMFWYRQQPGQSLTLIATANQGSEATYESGFVIDKFPISRPNLTFSTLTVSNMSPEDSSIYLCSVGQRNTEAFFGQGTRLTVV.

Comments on this clone: Sequencing ends 3 residues short of the CDR3 end; the germline J gene provides the rest. The chain has TRBV7-9 and TRBJ1-1; TRBD1 agrees at 7 bases. The CDR3 totals 14 residues. CDR1 is SEHNR and CDR2 is FQNEAQ in the germline V gene (reference sequence). CDR3 in amino acids: CASTERRGRGAAFF. CDR3 bases read: TGTGCCAGCACAGAAAGGAGGGGGCGCGGTGCA.